This T cell receptor (beta chain) was captured by sequencing in a study of regulatory T cells in long-lasting Graves disease. Study in general: The antithyroid drugs taken by newly diagnosed Graves' patients had been used for under 3 months. Study results and caveats: Lower TCR diversity was seen in persistent Graves' patients than in newly diagnosed ones.

This clonotype was detected ten times or more. As yet, its antigen is unknown. The CDR3 totals 14 residues. The ends were cut back, 0 bases at V and 1 base at J, with 7 bases in the middle. Germline assignment: CDR1 SGDLS and CDR2 YYNGEE. The TCR beta library used iRepertoire HTBI primers with Arm-PCR amplification of CDR3. A single record per CDR3 protein comes from TCRdb applying MiXCR to the multiplex PCR reads. There are fewer than 500,000 distinct CDR3 sequences in the sample; 15% to 20% occur only once, and 9% to 15% lies in the top ten. Regarding time point: newly diagnosed GD, antithyroid drugs for less than 3 months. Extracted RNA from PBMCs served as the source of the TCR library. EDTA tubes collected 9 to 9.5 milliliters of peripheral blood. This sample also appeared in a second study, on T cells in Graves' hyperthyroidism and ophthalmopathy. That source reports: The hyperthyroidism patients had all been newly diagnosed, and their disease duration was under 2 months. Their ages ranged from 18 to 65 years.

This chain joins TRBV9 and TRBJ1-1; D uncertain. The source material was peripheral blood mononuclear cells (PBMCs), sampled at new diagnosis, from a patient treated with antithyroid drugs. The TCR was taken from a man aged 40-55 years with Graves disease. This CDR3 is CASSVGPPNTEAFF. The CDR3 bases are TGTGCCAGCAGCGTAGGGCCACCGAACACTGAAGCTTTCTTT.